This TCR beta chain originates from a study of read filtering for tumor transcriptome and immune sequencing (dated by TCRdb to the early 2020s). For the wider study: Of the patients in the cohort, fewer than 20 were male and fewer than 15 were female, and their mean age was roughly 68 years, with a range of roughly 45 to 90. After DNase treatment, whole-transcriptome libraries were prepared using the TruSeq RNA Access Library Prep Kit. By revised international staging, fewer than ten patients were R-ISS I, 16 were R-ISS II and roughly 7 were R-ISS III. As a main aim, a read-filtering strategy for immune repertoire data was addressed, with the specific question being whether clonotypes supported by a single read should be removed. TCR-region mapped reads per sample ranged from about 3.5 to 10.27 million with IR-seq versus only roughly 85 to 1273 with RNA-seq. Using the same bone marrow samples, the study compared TCR repertoires obtained by targeted immune repertoire sequencing with those obtained by bulk whole-transcriptome sequencing.

This clonotype appeared many times. Its antigen specificity is not known. No per-base quality is available; no much larger clone lies one base away. The Immunoverse kit was used to build TCR libraries from approximately 410 ng RNA, with molecular barcoded adaptors covering alpha/delta and beta/gamma chains. The same RNA used for transcriptome sequencing was used for TCR library preparation. Sequencing of TCR libraries was carried out on an Illumina HiSeq 4000 with 2 x 150 cycles. The authors processed their data as follows. TCR reads were aligned to human V, D, J and C references and assembled into CDR3 clonotypes with MiXCR, including quality filtering and error correction. Clonotype counts and gene usage diversity were analyzed with the tcR package in R. For inspection of raw mapping reads, RNA-seq reads were mapped by STAR aligner version 2.5.3a onto GRCh37 of the human genome. To test how sequencing depth affected the clonotypes detected, IR-seq fastq files were randomly downsampled with Seqtk 1.3. TCRdb reworked the public reads: Q25 trimming with fastp, MiXCR clone assembly, productive beta chains retained. One record per CDR3 amino acid sequence lists the most common genes and DNA. These V and J calls derive from TCRdb rather than the authors' analysis. The sample table holds some 62,000 distinct CDR3 sequences, of which roughly 13% were seen once. The top ten hold about 42% of the sample.

The germline V gene provides CDR1 SGHAT and CDR2 FQNNGV. V is pruned by 4 bases and J by 3 bases, leaving 8 bases of the junction without a gene match. From its cysteine to its phenylalanine, the CDR3 spans 16 amino acids. Of the read, only the CDR3 DNA is kept; its 48 bases are in frame from base 1. Paper-wide results and their limitations: In IR-seq, single-read clonotypes were roughly 82% of clonotypes but approximately 3.7% of total reads; in RNA-seq they were about 75% of clonotypes and approximately 40% of reads. Compared with RNA-seq, IR-seq captured clonotypes at much greater depth and more reliably, and a smaller IR-seq throughput was enough to identify most of the shared clonotypes. The sorted CD138-negative fraction was not purified T cells but a mixed bone marrow immune population. When single-read clonotypes were removed, the proportions of shared clonotypes in IR-seq and RNA-seq correlated more strongly.

Bone marrow was sampled from every patient at the time of active disease. Ficoll-Hypaque density gradient centrifugation was used to isolate bone marrow mononuclear cells. CD138-negative cells were obtained by negative selection after labeling with CD138 magnetic microbeads on a MACS separator, removing myeloma plasma cells. Purity of the isolated cells was checked by flow cytometry on an Attune NxT using CD138 antibodies. Total RNA was extracted using TRIzol reagent and was quantified on a NanoDrop spectrophotometer. Paired RNA-seq and IR-seq were performed on each patient's CD138-negative bone marrow sample.

This clonotype was obtained from a donor at least 40 years old with multiple myeloma. The chain employs TRBV11-2 and TRBJ2-1, with 8 central nucleotides matching TRBD1. Material: a population of CD138-negative cells sorted from bone marrow. This sample's cell subset or site label indicates: bone marrow mononuclear cells depleted of CD138+ plasma/myeloma cells by negative magnetic selection. The CDR3 protein sequence reads: CASSSGQGAFYNEQFF. The nucleotide sequence reads as follows: TGTGCCAGCAGCTCTGGCCAGGGGGCCTTCTACAATGAGCAGTTCTTC.